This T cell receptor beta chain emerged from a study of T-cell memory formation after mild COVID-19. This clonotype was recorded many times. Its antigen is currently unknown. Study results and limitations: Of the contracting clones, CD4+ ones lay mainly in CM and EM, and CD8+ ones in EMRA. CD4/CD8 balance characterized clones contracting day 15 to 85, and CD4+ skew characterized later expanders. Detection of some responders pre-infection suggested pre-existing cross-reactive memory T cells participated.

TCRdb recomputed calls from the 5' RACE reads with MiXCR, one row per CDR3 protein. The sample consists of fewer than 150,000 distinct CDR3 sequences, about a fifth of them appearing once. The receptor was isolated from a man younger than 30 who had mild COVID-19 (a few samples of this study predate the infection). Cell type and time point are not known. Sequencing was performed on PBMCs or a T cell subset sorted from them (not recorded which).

CDR3 nucleotides: TGTGCCAGCAGCCCGAAGGCCCCCTCCTACGAGCAGTACTTC. Amino acid sequence: CASSPKAPSYEQYF. V and J are TRBV5-5 and TRBJ2-7, with no clear D. The germline CDR1 and CDR2 sequences are SGHKS and YYEKEE (reference sequence). The V and J ends lost 4 bases and 0 bases respectively, with 11 bases between them. The CDR3 loop spans 14 amino acids. Full variable domain (remainder filled in from reference TRBV5-5 and TRBJ2-7): DAGVTQSPTHLIKTRGQQVTLRCSPISGHKSVSWYQQVLGQGPQFIFQYYEKEERGRGNFPDRFSARQFPNYSSELNVNALLLGDSALYLCASSPKAPSYEQYFGPGTRLTVT.